This T cell receptor beta chain was recorded in a study of T cell clonality in common variable immunodeficiency (dated by TCRdb to about 2015). General study outcomes and caveats: Increased TCRbeta clonality was found in CVID subjects compared with healthy controls (t-test p = 0.018), with the increase being most characteristic of about a third of subjects. Even though DNA input was the same, control samples had an average of about 89,000 unique sequences each, compared with some 32,000 in CVID samples. The authors noted that sequencing repertoires of T cell subpopulations would be needed to clarify what caused the increased clonality in CVID. CVID TCRbeta sequences reportedly showed fewer deletions and N-nucleotide insertions and lacked highly modified clones with 13 or more V deletions. Patient heterogeneity within the CVID cohort put limits on correlating repertoire features with clinical complications. CVID subjects shared fewer TCRbeta clones with each other than healthy controls did (p < 0.0001).

CVID was diagnosed by standard criteria: serum IgG, IgA and/or IgM reduced below normal range, plus specific antibody deficiency. There were around 45 subjects in the CVID group (around 15 female and roughly 29 male), ranging in age from about 9 to 65 years, with a mean age of roughly 39. Most CVID patients and most healthy controls were of Caucasian heritage. At the time of study participation, every CVID subject had been on replacement immunoglobulin therapy for one year or longer. When blood was collected, none of the CVID subjects were ill or on immunomodulatory or immunosuppressive medication. Heparinized peripheral whole blood samples of 5 to 8 ml were collected from each donor. TCRbeta CDR3 repertoires were sequenced from genomic DNA of adults with common variable immune deficiency (CVID) and healthy adult controls. Diluted blood was subjected to density centrifugation over Hypaque 1077 or Ficoll-Paque for isolation of peripheral blood mononuclear cells. Genomic DNA was extracted from unsorted mononuclear cells by Qiagen column purification or by a centrifugation-based method.

CVID samples and control samples contributed equivalent amounts of genomic DNA as sequencing input. For every sample, a 60 bp segment covering the rearranged TCRbeta CDR3 region was amplified and then sequenced. The immunoSEQ assay, a bias-corrected multiplex PCR combined with high-throughput sequencing, was used to amplify TCRbeta. As for the original processing: Every unique nucleotide sequence was considered a clone and was annotated with V, D and J genes, copy number and frequency. Sequences were labeled productive if in frame, and non-productive if out of frame or containing stop codons. As previously described, Shannon's entropy was used to calculate clonality. The predicted amino acid sequences of productive clones were used to derive the mean CDR3 Kyte-Doolittle hydropathy. The R hclust function was used to hierarchically cluster scaled V gene usage with Manhattan distance and complete linkage. Sharing of clones by CDR3 amino acid sequence was evaluated by resampling 12 repertoires per group over 100 rounds. The repertoires were searched for around 70 published EBV-specific and approximately 240 published CMV-specific TCRbeta sequences. A couple of CVID samples yielding fewer than 10,000 sequences were excluded from analysis, leaving 42 CVID repertoires. The immuneACCESS repertoire file appears here via TCRdb, limited to in-frame rearrangements. These files lack a portion of the clones; in checked studies, under half of the deficit traces to unresolved V genes, and the cause of the others is not known. That table is the source of V, J and clone size, and D and trimming were worked out from the DNA. In this sample, tens of thousands of clones appear, none counted once only. The ten largest clones represent about 2.1% of the sample.

This clone has ten or more counts. Its antigen is still unknown. The receptor was isolated from a human donor with common variable immunodeficiency. Source material: peripheral blood mononuclear cells.

The CDR3 here reads CAWNTNTGELFF. CDR3 bases read: TGTGCCTGGAACACGAACACCGGGGAG. The receptor chain draws on TRBV30 and TRBJ2-2; the D gene lacks a confident call. The read terminates 3 residues ahead of where the CDR3 ends, so the germline J gene completes it. V is pared back by 4 bases and J by 0 bases, with 3 bases lying between the germline termini. As encoded in the germline V gene (reference sequence), CDR1 is GTSNPN while CDR2 is SVGIG. Inclusive of the bounding cysteine and phenylalanine, the CDR3 is 12 residues long. Sequencing covers 27 bases of the CDR3, shown here with the frame starting at base 1.